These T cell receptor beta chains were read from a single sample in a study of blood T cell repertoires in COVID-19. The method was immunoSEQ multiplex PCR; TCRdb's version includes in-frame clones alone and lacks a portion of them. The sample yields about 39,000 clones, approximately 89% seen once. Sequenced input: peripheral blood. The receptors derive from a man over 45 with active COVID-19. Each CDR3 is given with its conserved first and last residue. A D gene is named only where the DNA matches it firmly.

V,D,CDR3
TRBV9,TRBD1,CASSAHRGGNTEAFF
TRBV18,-,CASSPTDSSDYGYTF
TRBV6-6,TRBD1,CASSPTGSEQYF
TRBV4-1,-,CASSQAGTRPSYGYTF
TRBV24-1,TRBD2,CATSGRAADTQYF
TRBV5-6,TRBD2,CASSSGTSGTDTQYF
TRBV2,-,CASTGSTYEQYF
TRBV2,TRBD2,CASSPSLAGSYEQYF
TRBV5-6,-,CASRHRTAYSSYNEQFF
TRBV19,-,CASSIGGGSYNEQFF
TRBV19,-,CASSIPSGVYGYTF
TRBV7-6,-,CASTPARLGRTGELFF
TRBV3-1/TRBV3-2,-,CASSQGGGWETQYF
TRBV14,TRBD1,CASSPGTGFGNTIYF
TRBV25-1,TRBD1,CASQGQGALYEQYF
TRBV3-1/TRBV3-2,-,CASSQDLRHSDAEAFF
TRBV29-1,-,CSVDGGAEAFF
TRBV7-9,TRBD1,CASSPPGTAYNEQFF
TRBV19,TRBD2,CASSMGSGSTDTQYF
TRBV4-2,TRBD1,CASSQDFAGGNSPLHF
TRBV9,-,CASSVTTDTQYF
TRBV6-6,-,CASSGFKMSEQYF
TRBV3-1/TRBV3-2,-,CASSPTGYYGYTF
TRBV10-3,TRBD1,CAISGQGLSEQFF
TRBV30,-,CAWAGLTNTEAFF
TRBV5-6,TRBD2,CASSLTSGGPYGRNEQFF
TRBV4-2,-,CASSQDAEAQYF
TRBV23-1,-,CASSQSGWVRGQPQHF
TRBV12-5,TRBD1,CASGLGQGANSPLHF
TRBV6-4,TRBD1,CASSDQGAEKLFF
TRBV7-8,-,CASSLASRSYRAGELFF
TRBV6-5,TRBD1,CATSRDRGNEQYF
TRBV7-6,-,CASSLGPRGSYNSPLHF
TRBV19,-,CASSIGGGGNQPQHF
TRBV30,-,CAWSDSPHQPQHF
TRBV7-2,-,CASSLNRIVTEAFF
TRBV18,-,CASSQSQGKSAFF
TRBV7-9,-,CASSAGQYYEQYF
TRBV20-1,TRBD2,CSASHAGGNTGELFF
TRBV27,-,CASSSLDSPTNEKLFF
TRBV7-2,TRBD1,CASSSSGTVFYEQYF
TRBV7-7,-,CASSFTGETQYF
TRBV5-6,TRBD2,CASSLVLLAGGPNEQYF
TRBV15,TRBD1,CATSSGTGRPYGYTF
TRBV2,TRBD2,CASSEEASGGQGNEQFF
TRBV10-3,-,CAISESPGFITANEKLFF
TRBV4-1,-,CASSPGGVYTRTGNTIYF
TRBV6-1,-,CASSERYSLDYGYTF
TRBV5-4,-,CASSLDAGGDTQYF
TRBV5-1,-,CASSLAESTDTQYF
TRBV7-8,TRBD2,CASRKTSGNYNEQFF
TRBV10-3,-,CAISEGADEQYF
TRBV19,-,CASSIGGETQYF
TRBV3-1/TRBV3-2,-,CASSQDRVSGNTIYF
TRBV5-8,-,CASSFLHINTDTQYF
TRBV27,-,CASSPPHSGNTIYF
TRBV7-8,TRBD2,CASSVPLAGGLDEQFF